This T cell receptor (beta chain) was documented in a study of T cells in localized non-small cell lung cancer. With regard to this clone: Antigen unknown.

Germline V gives CDR1 GTSNPN, CDR2 SVGIG (reference sequence). The CDR3 is 12 amino acids. Trimming shortened V by 3 bases and J by 5 bases, and 10 bases separated the two germline ends. Study-level points and caveats: Out of the top 100 tumor clones, a median about 57 were seen in adjacent lung. Only one tumor region was sequenced, so heterogeneity remains possible. Peak T cell clonality was found in uninvolved adjacent lung, exceeding tumor.

TCRdb's copy holds only in-frame clones and misses some; the assay was immunoSEQ multiplex PCR. The table has about 19,000 clones, about 80% seen once. The source is a man between 40 and 70 years old with stage I lung adenocarcinoma. Specimen: peripheral blood, collected before any cancer treatment. The chain couples TRBV30 to TRBJ2-5; TRBD2 is a possible D gene (5 bases). In nucleotides, the CDR3 is TGTGCCTGGAGCGCCTCGGGGGAGACCCAGTACTTC. Translating it yields CAWSASGETQYF.